This T cell receptor beta chain comes out of a study of CDR3 diversity in severe acne. TCRdb re-analysed the PCR reads in MiXCR, keeping a single row per CDR3 protein. The sample records roughly 81,000 distinct CDR3 sequences, 45% to 50% being singletons. The germline V and J ends were trimmed by 3 bases and 5 bases, with 15 bases remaining between them. This CDR3 spans 14 amino acids. The germline CDR1 and CDR2 sequences are SGDLS and YYNGEE. This clonotype occurred many times. The clonotype originates from a male donor in good health, serving as a control. This chain joins TRBV9 and TRBJ2-7, with a tentative D call TRBD1 (6 bases). The material sequenced was blood. The CDR3, as DNA: TGTGCCAGCAGCGCCTCAGGGGAAGGCGACGAGCAGTACTTC. Translated, it gives CASSASGEGDEQYF.